This T cell receptor (beta chain) originates from a study of blood T cell repertoires in COVID-19. Looking at the study overall: Spain, Italy and the United States supplied samples that represented acute and convalescent COVID-19. Sample material is recorded as cDNA or gDNA derived from T cells, B-cell-depleted T cells, or PBMCs.

Germline values: CDR1 SGHTA, CDR2 FQGNSA. The germline V and J ends were trimmed by 5 bases and 7 bases, with 27 bases remaining between them. The CDR3 runs to 17 residues. The assay was immunoSEQ multiplex PCR, and TCRdb's table has in-frame clones only and misses some. Of more than 90,000 clones in the sample, 85% are singletons; the top ten hold about 1.8%. Sequencing input: peripheral blood. J is TRBJ2-7 and V is TRBV7-2; possibly TRBD2 for D (6 bases). This TCR came from a woman in her 70s with active or convalescent COVID-19. CDR3 sequence reads: CASSPRRMGGVMREQYF. Written as DNA, the CDR3 is TGTGCCAGCAGCCCACGTCGAATGGGCGGGGTGATGAGGGAGCAGTACTTC. The full variable domain, in which reference TRBV7-2 and TRBJ2-7 provide the parts outside the CDR3, is GAGVSQSPSNKVTEKGKDVELRCDPISGHTALYWYRQSLGQGLEFLIYFQGNSAPDKSGLPSDRFSAERTGGSVSTLTIQRTQQEDSAVYLCASSPRRMGGVMREQYFGPGTRLTVT.